Below are 23 T cell receptor beta chains sequenced from a single sample in a study of human T cells and chemical hapten exposure. Sample time point: patch test 3, about 24 weeks after DPC sensitization. Noted treatment: therapeutic diphenylcyclopropenone sensitization with weekly scalp DPC. Using its own MiXCR run on the RACE reads, TCRdb lists one record per CDR3 protein. Here the sample spans 100,000 to 120,000 distinct CDR3 sequences, around 34% being singletons. The material was whole blood, obtained in connection with sensitization to the hapten diphenylcyclopropenone (DPC). The receptors were gathered from a man in his forties or fifties with alopecia areata. Some clones in this sample may be carry-over from other donors' samples.

J is TRBJ2-3 and V is TRBV25-1; 10 bases fit TRBD2. This CDR3 comprises 14 residues. Looked up from germline, CDR1 is MGHDK and CDR2 is SYGVNS. V gave up 7 bases and J gave up 4 bases; unmatched junction bases: 5. The CDR3 coding sequence is TGTGCCAGCACCCTAGCGGGAGTTGCAGATACGCAGTATTTT. Amino acids: CASTLAGVADTQYF. Filled out from reference TRBV25-1 and TRBJ2-3, the complete variable domain reads EADIYQTPRYLVIGTGKKITLECSQTMGHDKMYWYQQDPGMELHLIHYSYGVNSTEKGDLSSESTVSRIRTEHFPLTLESARPSHTSQYLCASTLAGVADTQYFGPGTRLTVL.

This clonotype was counted a few times. This chain uses TRBV6-6 with TRBJ2-1; a possible D gene is TRBD1 (6 bases). Between the trimmed V and J ends, which lost 4 bases and 5 bases, there was a span of 18 bases. This CDR3 contains 16 residues. Germline V gene sequence: CDR1 MNHNY, CDR2 SVGAGI (reference sequence). The CDR3 loop reads CASSSPTGLLNNEQFF. For the CDR3, the DNA is TGTGCCAGCAGTTCCCCGACAGGTCTCCTGAACAATGAGCAGTTCTTC.

This rearrangement joins TRBV4-3 to TRBJ1-4, with a possible D match to TRBD1 (5 bases). The V gene's germline CDR1 is LGHNA and CDR2 YSLEER. Trimming removed 6 bases at V and 4 bases at J, with 27 bases between. This CDR3 is 19 amino acids long. CDR3 sequence (DNA): TGCGCCAGCAGTTTTCTACCCCCTGGCGGAGGGGTCGGTAATGAAAAACTGTTTTTT. It specifies CASSFLPPGGGVGNEKLFF.

This clonotype was detected a few times. V is TRBV20-1 and J is TRBJ2-1; the match to TRBD2 covers 9 bases. Germline CDR1 and CDR2: DFQATT and SNEGSKA (reference sequence). The CDR3 sequence is 17 residues long. V shed 5 bases and J 8 bases; nucleotides not matched to a gene: 19. CDR3 sequence reads: CSAAPGVAGEERDEQFF. The CDR3 coding sequence is TGCAGTGCTGCCCCCGGGGTAGCGGGAGAAGAGAGAGATGAGCAGTTCTTC.

This clonotype has a handful of counts. The chain recombines TRBV30 with TRBJ2-5; TRBD1 matches at 7 bases. CDR1 and CDR2 from the germline V gene are GTSNPN and SVGIG (reference sequence). V was clipped by 3 bases and J by 2 bases; unmatched bases: 3. This CDR3 has 13 residues. The CDR3 DNA sequence: TGTGCCTGGAGCGGACAGGTTCAAGAGACCCAGTACTTC. This gives the protein CAWSGQVQETQYF. The variable domain in full, with the rest retrieved from reference TRBV30 and TRBJ2-5, is SQTIHQWPATLVQPVGSPLSLECTVEGTSNPNLYWYRQAAGRGLQLLFYSVGIGQISSEVPQNLSASRPQDRQFILSSKKLLLSDSGFYLCAWSGQVQETQYFGPGTRLLVL.

This CDR3 reads CASSLGANTGELFF. CDR3 sequence (DNA): TGTGCCAGCAGCCTAGGGGCGAACACCGGGGAGCTGTTTTTT. The V gene is TRBV7-9, the J gene TRBJ2-2; tentative D call: TRBD1 (5 bases). The CDR3 contains 14 residues. V shed 5 bases and J shed 0 bases, with 7 bases lying between them. In germline, CDR1 is SEHNR, CDR2 FQNEAQ (reference sequence).

This clonotype was found once. Here the CDR3 reads CASSSDRVDLYSNQPQHF. CDR3 sequence (DNA): TGTGCCAGCAGCTCCGACAGGGTTGATTTGTATAGCAATCAGCCCCAGCATTTT. This rearrangement joins TRBV7-9 to TRBJ1-5, with 7 bases lining up with TRBD1. The J segment lost 0 bases and the V segment lost 4 bases, leaving 12 bases of the junction unmatched. CDR1 and CDR2 from the germline V gene are SEHNR and FQNEAQ (reference sequence). This CDR3 has 18 amino acids.

The chain has TRBV24-1 and TRBJ2-1, with 10 bases matching TRBD1. CDR1 is KGHDR and CDR2 is SFDVKD in the germline V gene. The CDR3 is 16 residues long. With V trimmed by 6 bases and J by 1 base, 5 bases remained unmatched. CDR3 sequence: CATSTKGQGSYNEQFF. CDR3 coding DNA: TGTGCCACCAGTACCAAGGGACAGGGGTCCTACAATGAGCAGTTCTTC.

This clonotype turned up a few times. This chain connects TRBV6-5 to TRBJ1-3; a weak D match, TRBD1 (6 bases). This CDR3 has 15 amino acids. Trimming took off 5 bases at V and 6 bases at J, with 17 bases between the two ends. The germline V gene encodes CDR1 MNHEY and CDR2 SVGAGI. CDR3 residues: CASSTYPQGLNTIYF. CDR3 DNA sequence: TGTGCCAGCAGTACATACCCACAGGGTTTAAACACCATATATTTT.

This chain joins TRBV28 and TRBJ2-5; 9 nucleotides agree with TRBD2. The length of the CDR3 is 16 residues. With 4 bases clipped from V and 2 bases from J, the junction kept 8 bases outside the gene matches. The germline V gene has CDR1 MDHEN and CDR2 SYDVKM. CDR3 DNA: TGTGCCAGCAGTTCGCTTTCTAGCGGGATACAAGAGACCCAGTACTTC. It codes for CASSSLSSGIQETQYF.

The rearrangement uses TRBV7-2 and TRBJ2-5; D possibly corresponds to TRBD2 (6 bases). Trimming removed 1 base from V and 5 bases from J, with 14 bases in between. Germline assignment: CDR1 SGHTA and CDR2 FQGNSA. The CDR3 spans 15 residues. The CDR3 nucleotides are TGTGCCAGCAGCTTAGGTCGGGGAGGCGGGGAGACCCAGTACTTC. Its protein product is CASSLGRGGGETQYF.

V gene TRBV7-2 combines with J gene TRBJ2-3; 8 bases are a match to TRBD2. This CDR3 spans 15 amino acids. Germline CDR1 is SGHTA and CDR2 is FQGNSA. J lost 3 bases, V lost 5 bases, and 7 bases had no gene match. In nucleotides, the CDR3 is TGTGCCAGCAGCCGGAATATAGCGGGAACAGATACGCAGTATTTT. Translating it yields CASSRNIAGTDTQYF.

This sequence joins TRBV4-2 and TRBJ2-3; 11 positions agree with TRBD2. CDR3 length: 18 residues. J gave up 3 bases and V 0 bases, and 8 bases lay outside the gene matches. CDR1 is LGHNA, CDR2 YNFKEQ, per germline. Here the CDR3 DNA reads TGTGCCAGCAGCCAAGAACTAGCGGGAGCCCTTATTACAGATACGCAGTATTTT. Protein product: CASSQELAGALITDTQYF.

This clonotype was detected only a few times. This chain joins TRBV20-1 and TRBJ2-3; D unclear. Trimming took 0 bases from V and 6 from J, leaving 16 bases between them. This CDR3 is built from 15 residues. Looked up from germline, CDR1 is DFQATT and CDR2 is SNEGSKA (reference sequence). CDR3: CSARDRFDFRDTQYF. CDR3 sequence (DNA): TGCAGTGCTAGAGATCGGTTTGATTTCAGGGATACGCAGTATTTT.

The V and J genes are TRBV12-3 or TRBV12-4 and TRBJ2-5; 7 nucleotides match TRBD2. The V and J ends lost 4 bases and 3 bases, in that order; junction bases with no gene match: 5. This CDR3 is built from 14 residues. CDR3 DNA: TGTGCCAGCAGTTCGGGACTACCAGAAGAGACCCAGTACTTC. This sequence encodes CASSSGLPEETQYF.

This clonotype came up a few times. The rearrangement links TRBV20-1 to TRBJ1-5; 8 positions match TRBD1. The trim removed 0 bases at V and 0 bases at J, leaving 4 bases unmatched. This CDR3 has 16 residues. Germline V lookup: CDR1 DFQATT, CDR2 SNEGSKA (reference sequence). The CDR3 sequence is CSARDPRGLSNQPQHF. The CDR3 nucleotides read TGCAGTGCTAGAGACCCCAGGGGGCTTAGCAATCAGCCCCAGCATTTT.

In this sample, this clonotype turned up a few times. This rearrangement joins TRBV5-1 to TRBJ2-5; no clear D. Trimming left V 0 bases short and J 5 bases short, with 11 bases between. The CDR3 runs to 14 residues. Germline-derived CDR1 and CDR2 are SGHRS and YFSETQ. CDR3 loop: CASSLEDGCETQYF. As DNA, the CDR3 is TGCGCCAGCAGCTTGGAGGATGGGTGCGAGACCCAGTACTTC.

The rearrangement uses TRBV24-1 and TRBJ2-1; TRBD2 aligns across 10 bases. Germline values: CDR1 KGHDR, CDR2 SFDVKD. The CDR3 covers 14 residues. Trimming cost V 3 bases and J 10 bases; bases outside gene matches: 5. The CDR3 DNA sequence: TGTGCCACCAGTGATCAGGGACTAGCGAAAGAGCAGTTCTTC. Translation gives CATSDQGLAKEQFF.

The genes are TRBV5-1 and TRBJ2-7; 10 nucleotides line up with TRBD1. The CDR3 consists of 16 residues. V dropped 4 bases and J dropped 2; count of bases not matched to a gene: 9. Germline loops: CDR1 SGHRS, CDR2 YFSETQ. This CDR3 is CASSPGDRGRTYEQYF. CDR3 sequence (DNA): TGCGCCAGCAGCCCCGGCGACAGGGGGCGGACCTACGAGCAGTACTTC.

CDR3 sequence (DNA): TGCAGTGCTAGTCACCCGGGAGTCAGCACAGATACGCAGTATTTT. Translated: CSASHPGVSTDTQYF. V is TRBV20-1 and J is TRBJ2-3, with D perhaps TRBD2 (6 bases). The V gene lost 3 bases and the J gene lost 0 bases, with 13 bases spanning the gap. Germline lookup yields CDR1 DFQATT and CDR2 SNEGSKA (reference sequence). The CDR3 covers 15 residues.

The chain links TRBV29-1 to TRBJ1-2, with D unclear. Trimming took off 4 bases at V and 3 bases at J, with 12 bases between the two ends. The CDR3 spans 13 residues. Germline CDR1 SQVTM, CDR2 ANQGSEA. For the CDR3, the DNA is TGCAGCGTTGCGCGGGGAAGGGACTATGGCTACACCTTC. This translates into CSVARGRDYGYTF.

This clonotype showed up just a few times. V and J are TRBV7-3 and TRBJ2-2; 7 bases fit TRBD1. The V and J ends lost 4 bases and 9 bases, in that order; junction bases with no gene match: 2. The germline V gene encodes CDR1 SGHTA and CDR2 FQGTGA. This CDR3 has 12 residues. CDR3 bases: TGTGCCAGCAGCTCGACAGGGCGGGAGCTGTTTTTT. Its protein product is CASSSTGRELFF.

V and J are TRBV12-3 or TRBV12-4 and TRBJ1-3; tentative D call: TRBD1 (5 bases). V dropped 7 bases and J dropped 0 bases, with 10 bases sitting between them. This CDR3 region has 14 residues. The CDR3 DNA reads as TGTGCCAGCACCCGACAGCTCTCTGGAAACACCATATATTTT. Its protein product is CASTRQLSGNTIYF.